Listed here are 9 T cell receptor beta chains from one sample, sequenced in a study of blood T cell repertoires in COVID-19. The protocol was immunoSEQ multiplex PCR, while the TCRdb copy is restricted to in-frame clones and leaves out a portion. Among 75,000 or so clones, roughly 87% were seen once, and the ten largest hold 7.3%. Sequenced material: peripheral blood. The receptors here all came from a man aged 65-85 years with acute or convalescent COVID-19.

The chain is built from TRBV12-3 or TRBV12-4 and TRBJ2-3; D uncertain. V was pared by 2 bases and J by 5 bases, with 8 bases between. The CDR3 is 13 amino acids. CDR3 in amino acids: CASSLYRGDTQYF. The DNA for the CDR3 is TGTGCCAGCAGTTTATACCGCGGAGATACGCAGTATTTT.

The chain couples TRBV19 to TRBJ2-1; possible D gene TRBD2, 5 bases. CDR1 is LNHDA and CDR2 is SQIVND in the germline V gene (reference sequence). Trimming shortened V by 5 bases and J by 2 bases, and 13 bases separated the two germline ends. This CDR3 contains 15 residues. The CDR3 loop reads CASSEGFPTYNEQFF. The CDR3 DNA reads TGTGCCAGTAGTGAGGGTTTTCCTACCTACAATGAGCAGTTCTTC.

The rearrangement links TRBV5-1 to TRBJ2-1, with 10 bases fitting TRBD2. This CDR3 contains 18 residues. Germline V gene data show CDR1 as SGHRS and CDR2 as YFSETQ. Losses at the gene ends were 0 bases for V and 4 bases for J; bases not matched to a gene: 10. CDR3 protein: CASSLARTSGTIYNEQFF. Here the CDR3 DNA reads TGCGCCAGCAGCTTGGCCCGGACTAGCGGTACCATTTACAATGAGCAGTTCTTC. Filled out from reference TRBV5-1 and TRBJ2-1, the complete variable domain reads KAGVTQTPRYLIKTRGQQVTLSCSPISGHRSVSWYQQTPGQGLQFLFEYFSETQRNKGNFPGRFSGRQFSNSRSEMNVSTLELGDSALYLCASSLARTSGTIYNEQFFGPGTRLTVL.

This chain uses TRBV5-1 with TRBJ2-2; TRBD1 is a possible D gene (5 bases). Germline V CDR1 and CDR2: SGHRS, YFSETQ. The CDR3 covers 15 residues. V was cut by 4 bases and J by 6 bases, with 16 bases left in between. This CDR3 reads CASSLGLVEAGELFF. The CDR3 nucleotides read TGCGCCAGCAGCCTGGGGCTAGTCGAGGCCGGGGAGCTGTTTTTT.

The CDR3 DNA reads TGCGCCAGCAGCCAAGTGTGGGTGGCTAGCGGGAGGAGATACAATGAGCAGTTCTTC. Translated: CASSQVWVASGRRYNEQFF. This chain connects TRBV4-3 to TRBJ2-1, with 11 bases aligning to TRBD2. The CDR3 covers 19 residues. Per the germline V gene, CDR1 is LGHNA and CDR2 is YSLEER. V lost 1 base and J lost 4; bases outside the gene matches: 12.

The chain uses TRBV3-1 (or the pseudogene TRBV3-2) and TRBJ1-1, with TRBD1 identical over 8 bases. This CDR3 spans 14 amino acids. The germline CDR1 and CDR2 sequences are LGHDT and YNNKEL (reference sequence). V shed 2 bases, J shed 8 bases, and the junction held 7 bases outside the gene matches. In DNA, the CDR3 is TGTGCCAGCAGCCAAACTCGCCGGGACAGGGAAGCTTTCTTT. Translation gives CASSQTRRDREAFF.

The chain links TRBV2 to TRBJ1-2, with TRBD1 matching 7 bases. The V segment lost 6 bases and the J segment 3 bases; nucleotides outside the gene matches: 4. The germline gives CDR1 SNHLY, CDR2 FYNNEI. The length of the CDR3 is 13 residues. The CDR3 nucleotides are TGTGCCAGCAGCCCGAGGGGGCACTATGGCTACACCTTC. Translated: CASSPRGHYGYTF. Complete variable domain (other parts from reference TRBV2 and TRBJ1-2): EPEVTQTPSHQVTQMGQEVILRCVPISNHLYFYWYRQILGQKVEFLVSFYNNEISEKSEIFDDQFSVERPDGSNFTLKIRSTKLEDSAMYFCASSPRGHYGYTFGSGTRLTVV.

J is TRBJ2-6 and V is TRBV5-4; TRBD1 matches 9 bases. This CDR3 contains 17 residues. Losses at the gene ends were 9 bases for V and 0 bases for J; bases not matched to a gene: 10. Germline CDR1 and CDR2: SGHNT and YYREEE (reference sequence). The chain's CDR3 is CATMPGQGASGANVLTF. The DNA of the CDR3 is TGTGCCACCATGCCGGGACAGGGTGCCTCTGGGGCCAACGTCCTGACTTTC.

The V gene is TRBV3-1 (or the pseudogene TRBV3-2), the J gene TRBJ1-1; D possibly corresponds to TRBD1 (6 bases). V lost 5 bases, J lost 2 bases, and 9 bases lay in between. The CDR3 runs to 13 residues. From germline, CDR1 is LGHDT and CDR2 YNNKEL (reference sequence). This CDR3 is CASSFGTNTEAFF. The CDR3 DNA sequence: TGTGCCAGCAGCTTCGGGACAAACACTGAAGCTTTCTTT.